This T cell receptor beta chain came from a study of beta chain features in type 1 diabetes. Whole-study context: Patients looked much like healthy donors when it came to age, gender and cell yields. Points from the study as a whole: The naive, central memory and Treg TCRB repertoires looked more alike in patients than they did in healthy donors. Insertions at VDJ junctions were less frequent in type 1 diabetes patients. These patients also deleted more nucleotides at the same junctions.

Reverse transcribing all isolated RNA meant expressed TCRB transcripts were sequenced. Produced via immunoSEQ multiplex PCR; TCRdb's table is partial and in-frame only. The data hold roughly 350,000 clones, with approximately 10% observed a single time. Germline CDR1 MDHEN, CDR2 SYDVKM. Trimming took off 5 bases at V and 7 bases at J, with 18 bases between the two ends. This CDR3 spans 14 amino acids. As concerns this clone: What it binds is not known.

The J gene is TRBJ2-7, the V gene TRBV28; possibly TRBD1 for D (6 bases). The sequence was obtained from a woman aged 25 to 39 in good health. Sequenced input: naive CD4+ T cells from blood. The DNA for the CDR3 is TGTGCCAGCAGTACTACAGGGAAGGGGTTGGAGCAGTACTTC. Encoded protein: CASSTTGKGLEQYF.